The TCR beta chain described here comes from a study of CD8+ T cells in alopecia areata. Study-level information: Treated patients received oral tofacitinib, 5 to 10 mg twice daily. Findings and caveats of the study: Although TCR sharing was seen in mice, sharing across patients was less clear, possibly for HLA-related reasons.

As for treatment: oral pan-JAK inhibitor, 5-10 mg twice daily. Lesional scalp punch biopsies and peripheral blood were collected from alopecia areata patients. This clone has only a few counts. Its cognate antigen is unknown. RNA extraction and reverse transcription yielded cDNA as sequencing template. The repertoire was sequenced with immunoSEQ multiplex PCR; TCRdb's copy has only in-frame clones and lacks some. This sample yields approximately 200,000 clones, of which around 56% are seen a single time; 3% to 3.5% belongs to the top ten. Germline lookup yields CDR1 MNHNY and CDR2 SVGAGI (reference sequence). V was trimmed by 5 bases and J by 2 bases, leaving 9 bases between them. This CDR3 region has 13 residues.

The rearrangement links TRBV6-6 to TRBJ1-2, with D uncertain. Sequences were derived from CD4+ T cells sorted from blood, sampled at week 4, from a patient treated with tofacitinib. The TCR was taken from a human donor with alopecia areata. The DNA for the CDR3 is TGTGCCAGCAGTAGGACTGAGAACTATGGCTACACCTTC. It codes for CASSRTENYGYTF.